Shown below are 25 T cell receptor beta chains from a single sample sequenced in a study of blood T cell repertoires in COVID-19. Sequencing used immunoSEQ multiplex PCR; TCRdb keeps in-frame clones, though not all of them. The sample includes about 270,000 clones, about nine tenths of them seen just once. The sample taken for sequencing was peripheral blood. These receptors all come from a middle-aged man with acute or convalescent COVID-19.

V is TRBV6-6 and J is TRBJ2-7, with 14 bases identical to TRBD2. Germline loops: CDR1 MNHNY, CDR2 SVGAGI (reference sequence). CDR3 length: 14 amino acids. V gave up 7 bases and J gave up 4 bases; unmatched junction bases: 3. The CDR3, as DNA: TGTGCCAGCACCGGGACTAGCGGGGGTTACGAGCAGTACTTC. It specifies CASTGTSGGYEQYF.

The CDR3 sequence: CASSLSLNGETQYF. DNA for the CDR3: TGTGCCAGCAGTTTATCTCTCAACGGGGAGACCCAGTACTTC. This chain links TRBV27 with TRBJ2-5; D gene ambiguous. CDR3 size: 14 residues. In germline, CDR1 is MNHEY, CDR2 SMNVEV (reference sequence). Trimming took off 0 bases at V and 5 bases at J, with 10 bases between the two ends.

The chain carries TRBV7-8 and TRBJ2-5, with D hard to call. V was pared by 1 base and J by 6 bases, with 21 bases between. The CDR3 spans 17 residues. Germline CDR1 and CDR2: SGHVS and FQNEAQ. CDR3 amino acids: CASSLEVVTPSKKTQYF. The CDR3 DNA reads TGTGCCAGCAGCTTAGAAGTAGTCACCCCCTCCAAAAAGACCCAGTACTTC.

The V gene is TRBV5-6, the J gene TRBJ1-1; D perhaps matches TRBD1 (5 bases). CDR3 length: 15 amino acids. Trimming cost V 5 bases and J 0 bases, with 14 bases left between them. The germline gives CDR1 SGHDT, CDR2 YYEEEE. CDR3 bases: TGTGCCAGCAGTTACCAGGGCGACATGAACACTGAAGCTTTCTTT. This codes for CASSYQGDMNTEAFF.

The chain links TRBV6-2 or TRBV6-3 to TRBJ2-2, with D possibly matching TRBD2 (6 bases). The germline V gene has CDR1 MNHEY and CDR2 SVGEGT. This CDR3 spans 18 amino acids. V lost 2 bases, J lost 1 base, and 17 bases lay in between. Here the CDR3 DNA reads TGTGCCAGCAGTTACGTGGGCGGGGCGGCCCTGAACACCGGGGAGCTGTTTTTT. This sequence encodes CASSYVGGAALNTGELFF.

The chain has TRBV9 and TRBJ2-3; 9 bases match TRBD1. The V and J ends lost 4 bases and 4 bases, in that order; junction bases with no gene match: 10. Looked up from germline, CDR1 is SGDLS and CDR2 is YYNGEE. The CDR3 spans 16 residues. The CDR3 coding sequence is TGTGCCAGCAGCCCAACGGCGGACAGGGGACCAGATACGCAGTATTTT. Amino acid sequence: CASSPTADRGPDTQYF.

V and J are TRBV25-1 and TRBJ1-4; tentatively, D is TRBD1 (6 bases). From germline, CDR1 is MGHDK and CDR2 SYGVNS. Trimming removed 6 bases from V and 5 bases from J, with 16 bases in between. The CDR3 is 15 residues long. CDR3: CASSPTGRLNEKLFF. The CDR3 coding sequence is TGTGCCAGCAGCCCCACAGGGCGGCTAAATGAAAAACTGTTTTTT.

J is TRBJ1-2 and V is TRBV5-6; tentatively, D is TRBD1 (6 bases). The CDR3 is made up of 15 amino acids. Per the germline V gene, CDR1 is SGHDT and CDR2 is YYEEEE. V was cut by 4 bases and J by 5 bases, with 18 bases left in between. The chain's CDR3 is CASSTRGGALYGYTF. The DNA of the CDR3 is TGTGCCAGCAGCACCCGGGGGGGGGCTCTGTATGGCTACACCTTC.

V usage is TRBV10-3 and J usage is TRBJ2-1, with TRBD1 matching over 8 bases. V was pared by 7 bases and J by 7 bases, with 6 bases of the junction left unmatched. CDR3 length: 13 residues. Germline-derived CDR1 and CDR2 are ENHRY and SYGVKD. CDR3 sequence (DNA): TGTGCCATCACCGGCACAGGGGGAAATGAGCAGTTCTTC. It encodes CAITGTGGNEQFF.

V usage is TRBV3-1 (or the pseudogene TRBV3-2) and J usage is TRBJ2-5; D is perhaps TRBD1 (5 bases). Germline V lookup: CDR1 LGHDT, CDR2 YNNKEL (reference sequence). The CDR3 consists of 14 residues. Between the trimmed V and J ends, which lost 3 bases and 2 bases, there was a span of 10 bases. CDR3 nucleotide sequence: TGTGCCAGCAGCCACCGGACACAACAAGAGACCCAGTACTTC. It specifies CASSHRTQQETQYF.

The chain has TRBV7-9 and TRBJ1-1, with no clear D. V was trimmed by 0 bases and J by 5 bases, leaving 16 bases between them. There are 16 residues in the CDR3. Germline CDR1 is SEHNR and CDR2 is FQNEAQ (reference sequence). In DNA, the CDR3 is TGTGCCAGCAGCTTAGCGAGCGGCATGGGTGTGACTGAAGCTTTCTTT. Protein product: CASSLASGMGVTEAFF.

This clone was counted once. The J gene is TRBJ1-6, the V gene TRBV30; D may be TRBD1 (5 bases). The CDR3 is 13 amino acids. V lost 3 bases and J 9 bases, leaving 12 bases between the germline ends. Germline assignment: CDR1 GTSNPN and CDR2 SVGIG (reference sequence). CDR3 nucleotides: TGTGCCTGGAGCGGGGGGAGGAGTTCACCCCTCCACTTT. It translates to CAWSGGRSSPLHF.

V gene TRBV10-3 combines with J gene TRBJ1-5, with 12 bases matching TRBD1. The CDR3 runs to 15 residues. Germline CDR1 and CDR2: ENHRY and SYGVKD. V shed 10 bases, J shed 6 bases, and the junction held 10 bases outside the gene matches. The CDR3 bases are TGTGCCACTGGGACAGGGGGCCTCAAGGGTCAGCCCCAGCATTTT. Encoded protein: CATGTGGLKGQPQHF.

This rearrangement joins TRBV5-1 to TRBJ1-5; 9 nucleotides line up with TRBD1. CDR1 and CDR2 (germline): SGHRS, YFSETQ. The CDR3 covers 16 residues. The ends lost 4 bases at V and 2 bases at J; junction bases unmatched: 7. As DNA, the CDR3 is TGCGCCAGCAGCCCAGGGGACAGGGATGGCAATCAGCCCCAGCATTTT. Amino acid sequence: CASSPGDRDGNQPQHF.

This chain links TRBV27 with TRBJ1-3; D is uncertain. V was pared by 6 bases and J by 4 bases, with 13 bases between. Germline V gives CDR1 MNHEY, CDR2 SMNVEV (reference sequence). The CDR3 is 14 residues long. CDR3 sequence reads: CASRLSPRGNTIYF. CDR3 DNA: TGTGCCAGCAGACTTTCCCCCCGCGGAAACACCATATATTTT.

The DNA of the CDR3 is TGTGCCAGCTCACCACTTCTAACGGGGGGTGATTGGACCGGGGAGCTGTTTTTT. Its protein product is CASSPLLTGGDWTGELFF. J is TRBJ2-2 and V is TRBV18; 7 bases are a match to TRBD2. Germline V CDR1 and CDR2: KGHSH, LQKENI. The CDR3 runs 18 residues. Losses at the gene ends were 1 base for V and 5 bases for J; bases not matched to a gene: 13. The whole variable domain, remainder taken from reference TRBV18 and TRBJ2-2, is NAGVMQNPRHLVRRRGQEARLRCSPMKGHSHVYWYRQLPEEGLKFMVYLQKENIIDESGMPKERFSAEFPKEGPSILRIQQVVRGDSAAYFCASSPLLTGGDWTGELFFGEGSRLTVL.

The CDR3 DNA follows: TGTGCCAGCAGACGTAGCGGGCCGACCTACAATGAGCAGTTCTTC. Its protein product is CASRRSGPTYNEQFF. The chain is built from TRBV7-9 and TRBJ2-1; 7 bases are shared with TRBD2. V shed 6 bases and J 2 bases; nucleotides not matched to a gene: 7. Germline CDR1 and CDR2: SEHNR and FQNEAQ (reference sequence). The CDR3 has 15 residues.

The chain has TRBV19 and TRBJ1-5, with D possibly TRBD1 on 6 matching bases. Per the germline V gene, CDR1 is LNHDA and CDR2 is SQIVND (reference sequence). V lost 5 bases to trimming and J lost 1 base, with 15 bases between them. The CDR3 runs to 16 residues. CDR3 DNA: TGTGCCAGTAGTGGGCAGGGGTCGGGAAGCAATCAGCCCCAGCATTTT. This translates into CASSGQGSGSNQPQHF.

The gene calls are TRBV2 and TRBJ2-7; the match to TRBD1 covers 8 bases. From germline, CDR1 is SNHLY and CDR2 FYNNEI. After removal of 8 bases from V and 2 bases from J, the junction contained 2 bases not matched to a gene. The CDR3 length is 12 residues. The CDR3 DNA reads TGTGCCAGCGGGACAGGAGCCTACGAGCAGTACTTC. It yields the protein CASGTGAYEQYF.

This chain uses TRBV4-1 with TRBJ2-3; D ambiguous. Between the trimmed V and J ends, which lost 1 base and 2 bases, there was a span of 10 bases. There are 15 residues in the CDR3. Per the germline V gene, CDR1 is MGHRA and CDR2 is YSYEKL. The CDR3 protein is CASSQVGLDTDTQYF. The CDR3, as DNA: TGCGCCAGCAGCCAAGTAGGTCTAGACACAGATACGCAGTATTTT.

This chain joins TRBV25-1 and TRBJ2-1, with D tentatively TRBD1 (6 bases). The germline V gene has CDR1 MGHDK and CDR2 SYGVNS. V was cut by 4 bases and J by 0 bases, with 13 bases left in between. CDR3 size: 16 residues. The CDR3 sequence is CASSAGQFSSYNEQFF. The CDR3 bases are TGTGCCAGCAGTGCCGGACAGTTTAGCTCCTACAATGAGCAGTTCTTC. Combining the CDR3 with reference TRBV25-1 and TRBJ2-1 gives the whole variable domain EADIYQTPRYLVIGTGKKITLECSQTMGHDKMYWYQQDPGMELHLIHYSYGVNSTEKGDLSSESTVSRIRTEHFPLTLESARPSHTSQYLCASSAGQFSSYNEQFFGPGTRLTVL.

V is TRBV7-2 and J is TRBJ2-1; D perhaps matches TRBD2 (6 bases). Trimming took off 1 base at V and 9 bases at J, with 10 bases between the two ends. The CDR3 runs 13 residues. Germline lookup yields CDR1 SGHTA and CDR2 FQGNSA. The CDR3 sequence is CASSLEREAEQFF. The CDR3 region has the DNA TGTGCCAGCAGCTTAGAAAGGGAGGCTGAGCAGTTCTTC.

The chain links TRBV6-5 to TRBJ1-6; D perhaps matches TRBD1 (6 bases). Trimming took 9 bases from V and 1 from J, leaving 13 bases between them. The CDR3 extends over 15 amino acids. CDR1 is MNHEY and CDR2 is SVGAGI in the germline V gene. The CDR3 DNA is TGTGCCAGTTTGTTTGACAGGTCCTATAATTCACCCCTCCACTTT. As protein: CASLFDRSYNSPLHF.

The V call is TRBV18, the J call TRBJ2-7, with D possibly being TRBD1 (5 bases). Germline V gene sequence: CDR1 KGHSH, CDR2 LQKENI. CDR3 length equals 13 residues. The V and J ends lost 6 bases and 3 bases respectively, with 12 bases between them. CDR3 sequence: CASSPDNSYEQYF. CDR3 nucleotides: TGTGCCAGCTCTCCGGACAATAGCTACGAGCAGTACTTC.

The V gene is TRBV2, the J gene TRBJ2-3; possibly TRBD2 for D (7 bases). The germline V gene has CDR1 SNHLY and CDR2 FYNNEI. This CDR3 is 16 amino acids long. Between the trimmed V and J ends, which lost 0 bases and 0 bases, there was a span of 10 bases. The CDR3 region is CASSEAGGPSTDTQYF. The CDR3 nucleotides read TGTGCCAGCAGTGAAGCGGGGGGGCCGAGCACAGATACGCAGTATTTT.